This passage covers 16 T cell receptor beta chains from one sample sequenced in a study of control samples from healthy donors and cancer patients. Assay used: immunoSEQ multiplex PCR; TCRdb lists only in-frame clones, some missing. The top ten clones hold more than 5% of a sample with around 140,000 clones, 80% to 95% of them seen once. Sequenced sample: blood. These receptors were collected from a man younger than 30 in good health.

This clone has a single count. The chain joins TRBV19 to TRBJ1-1, with D uncertain. The CDR3 is 14 amino acids. The germline V gene has CDR1 LNHDA and CDR2 SQIVND (reference sequence). Deletions cut 0 bases from V and 2 bases from J, with 7 bases between. This CDR3 reads CASSIEAVNTEAFF. Here the CDR3 DNA reads TGTGCCAGTAGTATAGAGGCCGTTAACACTGAAGCTTTCTTT.

The chain has TRBV11-2 and TRBJ1-2; D might be TRBD1 (5 bases). CDR3 length: 12 amino acids. V lost 5 bases to trimming and J lost 14 bases, with 18 bases between them. Germline values: CDR1 SGHAT, CDR2 FQNNGV. CDR3 nucleotide sequence: TGTGCCAGCAGCCTTTCAGGGCCGGGCGGTACCTTC. Its protein is CASSLSGPGGTF.

The V gene is TRBV5-6, the J gene TRBJ2-7; D is possibly TRBD1 (6 bases). Germline CDR1 SGHDT, CDR2 YYEEEE. Trimming removed 4 bases at V and 5 bases at J, with 13 bases between. This CDR3 has 13 residues. CDR3 bases: TGTGCCAGCAGCCACAGGGCCAGGGACGAGCAGTACTTC. Residues: CASSHRARDEQYF. Supplemented by reference TRBV5-6 and TRBJ2-7, the full variable domain reads DAGVTQSPTHLIKTRGQQVTLRCSPKSGHDTVSWYQQALGQGPQFIFQYYEEEERQRGNFPDRFSGHQFPNYSSELNVNALLLGDSALYLCASSHRARDEQYFGPGTRLTVT.

This sequence joins TRBV4-2 and TRBJ2-5; a weak D match, TRBD2 (6 bases). The CDR3 runs to 16 residues. The germline gives CDR1 LGHNA, CDR2 YNFKEQ. Trimming took off 4 bases at V and 0 bases at J, with 15 bases between the two ends. The CDR3 spells CASSPLRRENQETQYF. The CDR3 nucleotides are TGTGCCAGCAGCCCCCTTCGGAGGGAGAACCAAGAGACCCAGTACTTC.

This clone was counted at least ten times. The chain employs TRBV6-1 and TRBJ2-7, with D possibly matching TRBD2 (6 bases). V lost 0 bases and J lost 0, with 9 bases in between. CDR1 is MNHNS and CDR2 is SASEGT in the germline V gene. The CDR3 has 15 amino acids. The CDR3 nucleotides read TGTGCCAGCAGTGAAGCGGACGGGAGCTCCTACGAGCAGTACTTC. This encodes CASSEADGSSYEQYF.

The table lists this clone with a count of one. J is TRBJ2-1 and V is TRBV5-5; 9 nucleotides agree with TRBD1. CDR1 is SGHKS, CDR2 YYEKEE, per germline (reference sequence). There are 17 residues in the CDR3. V gave up 2 bases and J gave up 4 bases; unmatched junction bases: 10. Here the CDR3 DNA reads TGTGCCAGCAGCTTCGGGGCCGGGACAGGGCAATACAATGAGCAGTTCTTC. This translates into CASSFGAGTGQYNEQFF.

The chain is built from TRBV7-3 and TRBJ2-7; D is unclear. Trimming cost V 4 bases and J 2 bases, with 12 bases left between them. This CDR3 is 14 amino acids long. Germline assignment: CDR1 SGHTA and CDR2 FQGTGA. The CDR3 loop reads CASSSPDRAYEQYF. The CDR3, as DNA: TGTGCCAGCAGCTCACCCGACCGAGCCTACGAGCAGTACTTC.

To note about this clone: The junction shows a germline mismatch at one end, possibly a read error. This chain links TRBV27 with TRBJ1-2; D is possibly TRBD1 (5 bases). The CDR3 loop spans 13 amino acids. CDR1 is MNHEY and CDR2 is SMNVEV in the germline V gene (reference sequence). CDR3 sequence (DNA): TGTGCCAGCAGTTTATCAGTCGGGGCGGGTTTAGCCTTC. Translating gives CASSLSVGAGLAF.

The rearrangement links TRBV7-2 to TRBJ2-3; D remains unclear. The CDR3 covers 14 residues. V was trimmed by 0 bases and J by 2 bases, leaving 6 bases between them. Germline V CDR1 and CDR2: SGHTA, FQGNSA. CDR3 sequence (DNA): TGTGCCAGCAGCTTAGCGGGATTCACAGATACGCAGTATTTT. Translation gives CASSLAGFTDTQYF.

This clone was seen a single time. The chain is built from TRBV19 and TRBJ2-2; D unresolved. Germline CDR1 is LNHDA and CDR2 is SQIVND (reference sequence). The CDR3 runs 16 residues. Trimming took off 0 bases at V and 3 bases at J, with 11 bases between the two ends. The CDR3 spells CASSIEPTGYTGELFF. Written as DNA, the CDR3 is TGTGCCAGTAGTATAGAGCCGACCGGATACACCGGGGAGCTGTTTTTT.

This chain's CDR3 is CASSRQAGSSYEQYF. In DNA, the CDR3 is TGCGCCAGCAGCCGACAAGCGGGCTCCTCCTACGAGCAGTACTTC. The chain couples TRBV4-3 to TRBJ2-7; tentatively, D is TRBD2 (6 bases). Trimming cost V 4 bases and J 0 bases, with 13 bases left between them. The CDR3 is made up of 15 amino acids. The germline CDR1 and CDR2 sequences are LGHNA and YSLEER.

The chain's CDR3 is CASSLRFYGYTF. CDR3 nucleotides: TGTGCCAGCAGTTTAAGATTCTATGGCTACACCTTC. This chain links TRBV28 with TRBJ1-2; D gene unclear. Germline CDR1 reads MDHEN; CDR2 reads SYDVKM. V was shortened by 2 bases and J by 4 bases, with 5 bases between the two germline ends. The CDR3 is made up of 12 amino acids.

CDR3: CASSSRFLRESNNEQFF. The CDR3 DNA reads TGTGCCAGCAGCTCCAGATTTCTGCGGGAGTCAAACAATGAGCAGTTCTTC. The chain uses TRBV11-3 and TRBJ2-1, with 7 nucleotides matching TRBD2. The V and J ends lost 4 bases and 5 bases, in that order; junction bases with no gene match: 14. The CDR3 is made up of 17 amino acids. Germline loops: CDR1 SGHNT, CDR2 YENEEA.

The CDR3 DNA is TGTGCCAGTAGTATAGTCGGGATATCCTACGAGCAGTACTTC. This gives the protein CASSIVGISYEQYF. The chain joins TRBV19 to TRBJ2-7; possible D gene TRBD2, 5 bases. This CDR3 is 14 amino acids long. CDR1 LNHDA and CDR2 SQIVND come from the germline V gene (reference sequence). V was shortened by 1 base and J by 1 base, with 8 bases between the two germline ends.

The rearrangement uses TRBV30 and TRBJ2-3, with 9 bases aligning to TRBD2. Germline CDR1 is GTSNPN and CDR2 is SVGIG (reference sequence). The CDR3 consists of 15 residues. The V and J ends lost 4 bases and 0 bases, in that order; junction bases with no gene match: 5. CDR3 sequence: CAWNRAGGSTDTQYF. The CDR3 nucleotides read TGTGCCTGGAATCGCGCGGGGGGGAGCACAGATACGCAGTATTTT.

On this clone itself: This CDR3 is also generated by other DNA sequences in the sample. The chain employs TRBV30 and TRBJ2-3, with unresolved D. The CDR3 runs 13 residues. In germline, CDR1 is GTSNPN, CDR2 SVGIG (reference sequence). Between the trimmed V and J ends, which lost 0 bases and 2 bases, there was a span of 6 bases. CDR3 coding DNA: TGTGCCTGGAGTGTACTCGCCACAGATACGCAGTATTTT. The encoded protein is CAWSVLATDTQYF.